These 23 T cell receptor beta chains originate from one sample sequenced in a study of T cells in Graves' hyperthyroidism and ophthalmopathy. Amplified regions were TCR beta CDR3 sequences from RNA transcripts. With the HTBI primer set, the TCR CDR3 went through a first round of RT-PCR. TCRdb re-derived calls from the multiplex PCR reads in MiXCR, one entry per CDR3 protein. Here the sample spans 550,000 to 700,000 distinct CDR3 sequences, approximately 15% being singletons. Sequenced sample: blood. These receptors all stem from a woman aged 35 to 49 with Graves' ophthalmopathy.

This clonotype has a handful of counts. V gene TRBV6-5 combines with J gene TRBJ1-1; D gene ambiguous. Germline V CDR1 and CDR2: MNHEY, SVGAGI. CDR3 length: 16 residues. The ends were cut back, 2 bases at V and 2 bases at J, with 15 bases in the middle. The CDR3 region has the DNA TGTGCCAGCAGTTACGAACTGGGCAGCCTTAACACTGAAGCTTTCTTT. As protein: CASSYELGSLNTEAFF.

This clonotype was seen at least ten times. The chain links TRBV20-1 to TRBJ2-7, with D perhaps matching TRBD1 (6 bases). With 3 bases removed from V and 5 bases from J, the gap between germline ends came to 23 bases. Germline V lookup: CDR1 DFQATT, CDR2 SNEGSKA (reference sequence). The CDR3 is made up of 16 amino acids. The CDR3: CSASDPPRDNIDEQYF. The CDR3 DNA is TGCAGTGCTAGTGATCCCCCCCGGGACAATATCGACGAGCAGTACTTC.

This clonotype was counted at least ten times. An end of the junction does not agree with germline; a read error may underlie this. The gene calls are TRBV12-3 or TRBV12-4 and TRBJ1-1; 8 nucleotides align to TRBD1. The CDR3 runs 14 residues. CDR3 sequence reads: CASGFSQGATEAFF. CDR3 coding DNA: TGTGCCAGCGGTTTCTCCCAGGGGGCCACTGAAGCTTTCTTT.

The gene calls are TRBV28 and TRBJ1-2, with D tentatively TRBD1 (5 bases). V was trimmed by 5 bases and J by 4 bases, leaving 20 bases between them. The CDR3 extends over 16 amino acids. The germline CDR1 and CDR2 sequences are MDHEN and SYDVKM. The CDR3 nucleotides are TGTGCCAGCAGTCCGCGACCTGGGACTGAACTCTATGGCTACACCTTC. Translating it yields CASSPRPGTELYGYTF.

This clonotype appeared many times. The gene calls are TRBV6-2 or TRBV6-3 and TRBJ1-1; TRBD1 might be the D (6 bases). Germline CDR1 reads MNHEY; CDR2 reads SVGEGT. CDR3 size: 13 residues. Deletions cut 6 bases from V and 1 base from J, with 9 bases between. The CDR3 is CASRGQSNTEAFF. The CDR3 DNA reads TGTGCCAGCAGAGGACAGTCGAACACTGAAGCTTTCTTT.

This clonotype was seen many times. The CDR3 region has the DNA TGTGCCAGCAGTTCTCAGGGTTGGGGACAGCCCCAGCATTTT. This translates into CASSSQGWGQPQHF. The chain is built from TRBV6-2 or TRBV6-3 and TRBJ1-5, with D perhaps TRBD1 (5 bases). From germline, CDR1 is MNHEY and CDR2 SVGEGT. Trimming removed 4 bases at V and 7 bases at J, with 14 bases between. The CDR3 is 14 residues long.

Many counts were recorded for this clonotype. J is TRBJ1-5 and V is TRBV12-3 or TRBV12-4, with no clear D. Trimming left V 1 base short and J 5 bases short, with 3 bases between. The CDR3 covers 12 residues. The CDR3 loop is CASSLDYQPQHF. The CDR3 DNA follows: TGTGCCAGCAGTTTAGATTATCAGCCCCAGCATTTT.

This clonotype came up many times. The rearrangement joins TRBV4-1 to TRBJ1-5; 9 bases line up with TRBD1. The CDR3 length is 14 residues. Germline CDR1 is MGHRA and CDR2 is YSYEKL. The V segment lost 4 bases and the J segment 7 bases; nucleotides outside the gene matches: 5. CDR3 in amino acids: CASSPGDRAQPQHF. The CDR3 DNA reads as TGCGCCAGCAGCCCCGGGGACAGGGCCCAGCCCCAGCATTTT.

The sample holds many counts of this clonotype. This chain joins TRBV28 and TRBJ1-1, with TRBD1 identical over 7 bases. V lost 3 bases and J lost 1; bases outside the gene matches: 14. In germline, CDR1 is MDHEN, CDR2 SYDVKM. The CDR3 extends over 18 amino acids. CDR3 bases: TGTGCCAGCAGTTTCCGGGACAGCCTTAAGAGCCCGAACACTGAAGCTTTCTTT. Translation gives CASSFRDSLKSPNTEAFF.

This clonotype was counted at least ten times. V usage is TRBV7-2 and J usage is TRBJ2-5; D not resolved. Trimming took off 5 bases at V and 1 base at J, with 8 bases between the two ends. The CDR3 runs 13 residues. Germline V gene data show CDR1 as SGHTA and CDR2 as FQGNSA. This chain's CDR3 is CASSPRTQETQYF. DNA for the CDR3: TGTGCCAGCAGCCCAAGGACCCAAGAGACCCAGTACTTC.

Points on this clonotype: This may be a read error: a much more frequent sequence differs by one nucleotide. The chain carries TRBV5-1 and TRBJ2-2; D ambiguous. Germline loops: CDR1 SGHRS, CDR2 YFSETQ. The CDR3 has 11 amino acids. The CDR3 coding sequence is TGCACCAGCACCAACACCGGGGAGCTGTTTTTT. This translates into CTSTNTGELFF.

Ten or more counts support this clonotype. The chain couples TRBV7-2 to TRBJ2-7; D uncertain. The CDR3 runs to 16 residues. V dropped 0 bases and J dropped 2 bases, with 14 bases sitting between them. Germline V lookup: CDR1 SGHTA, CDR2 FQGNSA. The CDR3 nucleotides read TGTGCCAGCAGCTTAGCCCCTCTGAGCGCTCCCTACGAGCAGTACTTC. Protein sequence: CASSLAPLSAPYEQYF.

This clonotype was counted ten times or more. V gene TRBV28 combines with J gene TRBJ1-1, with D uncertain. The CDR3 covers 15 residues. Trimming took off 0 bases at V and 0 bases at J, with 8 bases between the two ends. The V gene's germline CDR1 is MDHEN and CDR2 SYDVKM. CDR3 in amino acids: CASSLWSGMNTEAFF. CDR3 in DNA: TGTGCCAGCAGTTTATGGTCCGGCATGAACACTGAAGCTTTCTTT.

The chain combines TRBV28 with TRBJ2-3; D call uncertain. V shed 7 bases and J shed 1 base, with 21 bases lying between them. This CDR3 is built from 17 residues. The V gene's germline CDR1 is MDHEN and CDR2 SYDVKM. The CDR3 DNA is TGTGCCAGCACCCGAGCCGCAGATCCCAAACGCACAGATACGCAGTATTTT. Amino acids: CASTRAADPKRTDTQYF.

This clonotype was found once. In DNA form, the CDR3 reads TGCGCCAGCAGCCAAGGGCCCATCGGGACAGGGCAAAACATTCAGTACTTC. Its protein is CASSQGPIGTGQNIQYF. V usage is TRBV4-1 and J usage is TRBJ2-4; 9 bases align to TRBD1. Trimming cost V 1 base and J 5 bases; bases outside gene matches: 9. In germline, CDR1 is MGHRA, CDR2 YSYEKL. The CDR3 spans 17 residues.

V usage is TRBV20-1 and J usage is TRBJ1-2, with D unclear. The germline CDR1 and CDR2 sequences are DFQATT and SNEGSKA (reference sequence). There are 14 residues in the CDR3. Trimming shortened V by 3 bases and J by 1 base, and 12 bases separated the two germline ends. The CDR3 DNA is TGCAGTGCTAGGATGCGTGGACTTAACTATGGCTACACCTTC. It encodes CSARMRGLNYGYTF.

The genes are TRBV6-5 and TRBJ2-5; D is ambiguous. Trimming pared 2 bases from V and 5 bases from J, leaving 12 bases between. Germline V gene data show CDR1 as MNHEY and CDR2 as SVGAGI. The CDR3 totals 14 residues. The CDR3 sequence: CASSYRAVDETQYF. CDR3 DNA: TGTGCCAGCAGTTACAGGGCGGTTGACGAGACCCAGTACTTC.

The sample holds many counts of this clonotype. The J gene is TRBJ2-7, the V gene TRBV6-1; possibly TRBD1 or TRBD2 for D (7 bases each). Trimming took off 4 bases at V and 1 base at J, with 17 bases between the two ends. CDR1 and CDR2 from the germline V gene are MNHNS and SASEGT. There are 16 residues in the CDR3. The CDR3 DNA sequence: TGTGCCAGCAGTGGGCGGGGGACAGACTTTTCCTACGAGCAGTACTTC. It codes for CASSGRGTDFSYEQYF.

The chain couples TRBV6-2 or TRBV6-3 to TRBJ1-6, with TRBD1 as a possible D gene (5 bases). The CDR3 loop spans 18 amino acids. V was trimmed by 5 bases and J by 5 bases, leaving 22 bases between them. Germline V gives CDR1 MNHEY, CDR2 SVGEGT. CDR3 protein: CASSPHSPGTGHNSPLHF. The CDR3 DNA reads TGTGCCAGCAGTCCCCATTCCCCGGGGACGGGACATAATTCACCCCTCCACTTT.

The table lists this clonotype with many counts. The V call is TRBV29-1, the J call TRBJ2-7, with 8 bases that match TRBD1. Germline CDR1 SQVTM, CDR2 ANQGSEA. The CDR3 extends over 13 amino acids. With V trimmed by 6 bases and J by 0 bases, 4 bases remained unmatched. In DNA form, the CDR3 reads TGCAGCGTGACAGGGGCCAACTCCTACGAGCAGTACTTC. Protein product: CSVTGANSYEQYF.

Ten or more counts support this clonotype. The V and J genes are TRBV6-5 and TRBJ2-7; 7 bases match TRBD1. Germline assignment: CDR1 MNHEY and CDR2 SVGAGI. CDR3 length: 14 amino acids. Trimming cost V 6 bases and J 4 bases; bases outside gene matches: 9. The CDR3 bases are TGTGCCAGCAGGCCACCAGGGACAGCTTACGAGCAGTACTTC. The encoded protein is CASRPPGTAYEQYF.

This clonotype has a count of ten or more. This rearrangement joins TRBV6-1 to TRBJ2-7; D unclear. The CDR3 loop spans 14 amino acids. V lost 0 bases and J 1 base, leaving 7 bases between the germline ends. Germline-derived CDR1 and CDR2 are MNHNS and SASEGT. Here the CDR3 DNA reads TGTGCCAGCAGTGAAGCGGGCTGGTCCTACGAGCAGTACTTC. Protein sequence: CASSEAGWSYEQYF.

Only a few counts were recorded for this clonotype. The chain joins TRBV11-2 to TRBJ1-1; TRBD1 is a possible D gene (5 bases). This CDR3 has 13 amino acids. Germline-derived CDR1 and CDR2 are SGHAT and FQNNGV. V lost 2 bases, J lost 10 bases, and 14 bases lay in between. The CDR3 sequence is CASSLPGQVVAFF. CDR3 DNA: TGTGCCAGCAGCTTACCGGGGCAGGTGGTAGCTTTCTTT.